These 10 T cell receptor beta chains originate from one sample sequenced in a study of T-cell reconstitution after alpha-beta-depleted transplantation in children. This sample's TCRbeta library carried unique molecular identifier barcodes. TCRdb reanalysed the PCR reads using MiXCR and keeps one entry per CDR3 protein. Among 500,000 to 600,000 distinct CDR3 sequences, around 16% were seen once, and the ten largest hold approximately 3%. This specimen consisted of PBMCs from the stem cell graft donor, obtained from the stem cell graft. The receptors were gathered from a human donor who donated a stem cell graft to a child with acute lymphoblastic leukemia.

V usage is TRBV25-1 and J usage is TRBJ1-1, with D tentatively TRBD1 (6 bases). The CDR3 length is 14 residues. The germline gives CDR1 MGHDK, CDR2 SYGVNS. The germline V and J ends were trimmed by 8 bases and 0 bases, with 13 bases remaining between them. CDR3 in amino acids: CASSHGTMNTEAFF. The CDR3 region has the DNA TGTGCCAGCTCTCATGGGACAATGAACACTGAAGCTTTCTTT. The full variable domain, completed using reference TRBV25-1 and TRBJ1-1, is EADIYQTPRYLVIGTGKKITLECSQTMGHDKMYWYQQDPGMELHLIHYSYGVNSTEKGDLSSESTVSRIRTEHFPLTLESARPSHTSQYLCASSHGTMNTEAFFGQGTRLTVV.

Details on this clonotype: The junction departs from germline at one end; a sequencing error may be responsible. The chain uses TRBV5-1 and TRBJ1-4, with D perhaps TRBD1 (5 bases). There are 16 residues in the CDR3. Germline CDR1 reads SGHRS; CDR2 reads YFSETQ. The CDR3 is CGSSSGPGLGNEKLFF. The CDR3 nucleotides are TGCGGCAGCAGCTCGGGCCCGGGACTGGGAAATGAAAAACTGTTTTTT.

This clonotype appeared a few times. The gene calls are TRBV7-9 and TRBJ2-5; D gene ambiguous. In germline, CDR1 is SEHNR, CDR2 FQNEAQ (reference sequence). This CDR3 spans 11 amino acids. The V and J ends lost 5 bases and 5 bases respectively, with 6 bases between them. CDR3 amino acids: CASSRMETQYF. The DNA of the CDR3 is TGTGCCAGCAGCCGTATGGAGACCCAGTACTTC.

This sequence joins TRBV6-2 or TRBV6-3 and TRBJ2-7; TRBD2 aligns across 14 bases. CDR1 MNHEY and CDR2 SVGEGT come from the germline V gene. This CDR3 comprises 17 residues. Trimming removed 4 bases from V and 0 bases from J; junction bases left unmatched: 5. The CDR3 loop reads CASSFRLAGGPSYEQYF. Written as DNA, the CDR3 is TGTGCCAGCAGTTTCAGACTAGCGGGAGGGCCCTCCTACGAGCAGTACTTC.

This chain joins TRBV25-1 and TRBJ1-5, with D maybe TRBD1 (5 bases). The V and J ends lost 2 bases and 7 bases respectively, with 9 bases between them. The CDR3 spans 13 residues. The germline V gene encodes CDR1 MGHDK and CDR2 SYGVNS. The CDR3 DNA is TGTGCCAGCAGTGAAGGGGGGGGACAGCCCCAGCATTTT. It translates to CASSEGGGQPQHF.

This clonotype was observed at least ten times. The rearrangement links TRBV5-1 to TRBJ2-7; 7 nucleotides agree with TRBD1. Germline-derived CDR1 and CDR2 are SGHRS and YFSETQ. This CDR3 is built from 15 residues. After removal of 4 bases from V and 3 bases from J, the junction contained 10 bases not matched to a gene. CDR3 DNA: TGCGCCAGCAGCCCGTGGACAGGTTGGATCTACGAGCAGTACTTC. Protein product: CASSPWTGWIYEQYF.

This clonotype appeared a few times. This rearrangement joins TRBV5-5 to TRBJ1-1; D is uncertain. The germline V gene has CDR1 SGHKS and CDR2 YYEKEE (reference sequence). The CDR3 is 17 amino acids. V lost 0 bases and J lost 3, with 18 bases in between. The CDR3 coding sequence is TGTGCCAGCAGCTTGGCCGCGGCGGCTTTAGCGGACACTGAAGCTTTCTTT. Translated: CASSLAAAALADTEAFF.

The V and J genes are TRBV4-1 and TRBJ2-1; D is undetermined. CDR3 length equals 15 residues. Germline V gene lookup returns CDR1 MGHRA and CDR2 YSYEKL. Trimming took off 0 bases at V and 1 base at J, with 7 bases between the two ends. The CDR3 sequence: CASSQEGLSYNEQFF. CDR3 bases: TGCGCCAGCAGCCAAGAGGGTCTATCCTACAATGAGCAGTTCTTC.

This clonotype was observed a handful of times. The chain joins TRBV20-1 to TRBJ2-7; TRBD2 aligns across 10 bases. Trimming took 6 bases from V and 5 from J; bases not matched to a gene: 7. The CDR3 covers 13 residues. Germline CDR1 and CDR2: DFQATT and SNEGSKA (reference sequence). CDR3 bases: TGCAGTGCCAAAAGCGGGAGGGCCCACGAGCAGTACTTC. Translation gives CSAKSGRAHEQYF.

The J gene is TRBJ2-7, the V gene TRBV29-1; 12 nucleotides align to TRBD2. This CDR3 has 14 amino acids. Looked up from germline, CDR1 is SQVTM and CDR2 is ANQGSEA. Trimming cost V 7 bases and J 4 bases; bases outside gene matches: 8. CDR3 sequence (DNA): TGCAGCGCTTCTCTAGCGGGAGGGCGTTACGAGCAGTACTTC. Translating it yields CSASLAGGRYEQYF.